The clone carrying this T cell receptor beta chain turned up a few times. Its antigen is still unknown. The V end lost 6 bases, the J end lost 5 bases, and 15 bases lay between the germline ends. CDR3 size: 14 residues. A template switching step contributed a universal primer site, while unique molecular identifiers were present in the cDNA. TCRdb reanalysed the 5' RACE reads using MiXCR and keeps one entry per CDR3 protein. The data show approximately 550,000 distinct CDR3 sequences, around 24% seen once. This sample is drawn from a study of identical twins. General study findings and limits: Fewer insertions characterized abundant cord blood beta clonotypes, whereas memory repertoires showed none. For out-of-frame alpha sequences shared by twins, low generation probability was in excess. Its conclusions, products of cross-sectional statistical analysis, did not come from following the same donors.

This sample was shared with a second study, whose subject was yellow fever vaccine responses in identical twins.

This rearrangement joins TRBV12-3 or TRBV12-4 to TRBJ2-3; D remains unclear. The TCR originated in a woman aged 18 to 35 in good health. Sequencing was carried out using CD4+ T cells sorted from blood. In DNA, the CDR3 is TGTGCCAGCAGCTTGGACCGAATCCAAGATACGCAGTATTTT. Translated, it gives CASSLDRIQDTQYF.